This T cell receptor beta chain was retrieved from a study of CD8 T cells in ankylosing spondylitis. Study-wide points: There was a TCR beta motif, made of eight highly homologous variants, that appeared characteristic of ankylosing spondylitis blood. Earlier authors reported some of these motif variants in reactive arthritis synovial fluid and blood. Matched ankylosing spondylitis synovial fluid reportedly showed significant enrichment of disease-linked clones.

Germline CDR1 and CDR2: SGDLS and YYNGEE. The CDR3 covers 15 residues. V lost 3 bases, J lost 4 bases, and 6 bases stayed unmatched. Quantitative 5'-RACE with molecular barcodes produced the TCR beta libraries. TCRdb ran MiXCR on the 5' RACE reads and lists one entry per CDR3 protein. The data show about 33,000 distinct CDR3 sequences, approximately 10% seen once. In this sample, this clonotype is large. Its antigen is currently unknown. This clonotype originated in a male donor with ankylosing spondylitis. This rearrangement joins TRBV9 to TRBJ1-5; TRBD1 agrees at 8 bases. Sequences were obtained from synovial fluid, either unsorted or a sorted T cell fraction (not recorded which). CDR3 DNA sequence: TGTGCCAGCAGCGGGACAGGGAATGCGAATCAGCCCCAGCATTTT. Translated: CASSGTGNANQPQHF.